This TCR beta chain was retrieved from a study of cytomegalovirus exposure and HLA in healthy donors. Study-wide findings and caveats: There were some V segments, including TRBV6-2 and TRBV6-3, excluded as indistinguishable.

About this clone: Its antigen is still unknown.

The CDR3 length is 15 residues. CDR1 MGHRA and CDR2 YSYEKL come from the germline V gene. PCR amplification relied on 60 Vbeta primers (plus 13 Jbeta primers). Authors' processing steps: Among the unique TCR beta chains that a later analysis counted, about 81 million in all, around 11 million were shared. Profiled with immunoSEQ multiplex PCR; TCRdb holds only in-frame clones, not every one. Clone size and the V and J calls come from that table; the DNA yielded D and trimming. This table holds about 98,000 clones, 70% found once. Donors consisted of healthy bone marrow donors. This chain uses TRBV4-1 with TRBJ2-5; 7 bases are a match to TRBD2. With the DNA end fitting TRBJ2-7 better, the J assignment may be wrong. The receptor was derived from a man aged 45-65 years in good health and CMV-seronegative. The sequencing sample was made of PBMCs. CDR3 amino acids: CASSQERDSYYEQYF. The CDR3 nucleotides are TGCGCCAGCAGCCAGGAGCGGGATAGCTATTACGAGCAGTACTTC.